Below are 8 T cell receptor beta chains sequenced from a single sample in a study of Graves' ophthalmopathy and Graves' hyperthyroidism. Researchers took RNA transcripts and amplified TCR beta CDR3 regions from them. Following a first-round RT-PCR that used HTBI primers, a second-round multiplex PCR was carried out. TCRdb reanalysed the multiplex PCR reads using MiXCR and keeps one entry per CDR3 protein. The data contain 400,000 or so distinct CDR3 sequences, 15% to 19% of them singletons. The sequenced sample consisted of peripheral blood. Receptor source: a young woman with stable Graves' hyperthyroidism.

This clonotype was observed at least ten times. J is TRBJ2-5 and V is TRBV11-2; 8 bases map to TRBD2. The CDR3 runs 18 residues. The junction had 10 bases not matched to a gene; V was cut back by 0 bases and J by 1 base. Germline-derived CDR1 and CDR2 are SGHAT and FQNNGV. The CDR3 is CASSLEPSGGWGQETQYF. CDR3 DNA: TGTGCCAGCAGCTTAGAGCCCAGCGGGGGATGGGGCCAAGAGACCCAGTACTTC. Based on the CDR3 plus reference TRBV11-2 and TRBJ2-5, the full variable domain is EAGVAQSPRYKIIEKRQSVAFWCNPISGHATLYWYQQILGQGPKLLIQFQNNGVVDDSQLPKDRFSAERLKGVDSTLKIQPAKLEDSAVYLCASSLEPSGGWGQETQYFGPGTRLLVL.

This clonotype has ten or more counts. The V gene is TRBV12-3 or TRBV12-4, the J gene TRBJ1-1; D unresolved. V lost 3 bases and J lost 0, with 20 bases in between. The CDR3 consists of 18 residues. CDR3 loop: CASSFYRLGKGLNTEAFF. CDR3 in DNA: TGTGCCAGCAGTTTCTATCGCCTGGGGAAGGGCCTGAACACTGAAGCTTTCTTT.

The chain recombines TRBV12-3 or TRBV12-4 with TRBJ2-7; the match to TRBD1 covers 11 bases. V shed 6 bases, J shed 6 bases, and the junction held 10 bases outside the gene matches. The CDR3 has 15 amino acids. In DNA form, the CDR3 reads TGTGCCAGCAGCCCTCCGGGACAGGGGGGGGGCGAGCAGTACTTC. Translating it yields CASSPPGQGGGEQYF.

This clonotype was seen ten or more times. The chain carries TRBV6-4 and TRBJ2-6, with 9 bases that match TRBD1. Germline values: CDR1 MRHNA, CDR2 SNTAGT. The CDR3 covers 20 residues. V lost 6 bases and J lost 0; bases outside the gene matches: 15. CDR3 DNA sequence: TGTGCCAGCAGGGTCCTTCCTATGGACAGGGGATACTCTGGGGCCAACGTCCTGACTTTC. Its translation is CASRVLPMDRGYSGANVLTF.

DNA for the CDR3: TGTGCCAGCAGTCCGGGGACTGGGTGGGATCAGCCCCAGCATTTT. Protein sequence: CASSPGTGWDQPQHF. V is TRBV12-3 or TRBV12-4 and J is TRBJ1-5; D is possibly TRBD1 (5 bases). The V and J ends lost 5 bases and 5 bases respectively, with 16 bases between them. CDR3 length: 15 amino acids.

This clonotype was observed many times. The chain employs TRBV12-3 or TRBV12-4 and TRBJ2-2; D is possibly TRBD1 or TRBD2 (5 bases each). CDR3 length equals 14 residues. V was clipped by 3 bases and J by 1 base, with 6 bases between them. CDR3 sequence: CASSFGGNTGELFF. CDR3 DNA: TGTGCCAGCAGTTTTGGGGGGAACACCGGGGAGCTGTTTTTT.

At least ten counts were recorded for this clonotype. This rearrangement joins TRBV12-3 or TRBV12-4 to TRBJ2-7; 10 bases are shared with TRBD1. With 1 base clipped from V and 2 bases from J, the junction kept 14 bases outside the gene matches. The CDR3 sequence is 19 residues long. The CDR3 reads CASSLGGGLRDRGPYEQYF. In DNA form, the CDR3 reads TGTGCCAGCAGTTTAGGGGGAGGCCTTCGGGACAGGGGTCCCTACGAGCAGTACTTC.

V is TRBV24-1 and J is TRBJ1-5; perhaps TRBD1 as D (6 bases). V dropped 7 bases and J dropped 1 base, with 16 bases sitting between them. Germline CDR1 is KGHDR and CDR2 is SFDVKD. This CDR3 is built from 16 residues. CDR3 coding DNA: TGTGCCACCAGCTCAAGACAGGCGCCGAGCAATCAGCCCCAGCATTTT. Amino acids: CATSSRQAPSNQPQHF.